This T cell receptor (beta chain) originates from a study of CD8 T cells in ankylosing spondylitis. Study findings and constraints: Significant enrichment of disease-linked clones was reportedly seen in matched ankylosing spondylitis synovial fluid. Ankylosing spondylitis blood seemed to carry a telltale TCR beta motif made of several highly homologous variants.

This clonotype occurred many times. Its antigen is not known. Library preparation for TCR beta used quantitative 5'-RACE with molecular barcodes. TCRdb reprocessed the 5' RACE reads with MiXCR, giving one entry per CDR3 protein. The data show approximately 340,000 distinct CDR3 sequences, roughly 14% seen once. V lost 4 bases to trimming and J lost 4 bases, with 19 bases between them. CDR3 length: 16 residues. Germline values: CDR1 SGHNT, CDR2 YYREEE (reference sequence). This rearrangement joins TRBV5-4 to TRBJ2-3, with D perhaps assigned TRBD1 or TRBD2 (5 bases each). Sequenced input: blood, either unsorted or a sorted T cell fraction (not recorded which). The receptor's source is a male donor with ankylosing spondylitis or in good health (not recorded which). In DNA, the CDR3 is TGTGCCAGCAGCGCCATTTGGGGGAGTAGGGCAGATACGCAGTATTTT. As protein: CASSAIWGSRADTQYF.